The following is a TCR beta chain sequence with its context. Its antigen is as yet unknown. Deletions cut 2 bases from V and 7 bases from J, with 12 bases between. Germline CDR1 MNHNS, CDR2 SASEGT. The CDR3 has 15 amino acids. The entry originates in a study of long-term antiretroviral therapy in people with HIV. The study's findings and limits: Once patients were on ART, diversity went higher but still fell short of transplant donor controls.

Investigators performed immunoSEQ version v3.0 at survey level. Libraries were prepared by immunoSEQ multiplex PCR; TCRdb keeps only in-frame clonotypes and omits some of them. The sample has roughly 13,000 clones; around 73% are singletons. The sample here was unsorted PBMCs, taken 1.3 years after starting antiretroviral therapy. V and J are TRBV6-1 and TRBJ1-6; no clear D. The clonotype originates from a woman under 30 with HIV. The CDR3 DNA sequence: TGTGCCAGCAGTGAATCACGCCGGAAAAATTCACCCCTCCACTTT. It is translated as CASSESRRKNSPLHF.